These T cell receptor beta chains were read from a single sample in a study of PD-1 blockade in classical Hodgkin lymphoma. Data came from immunoSEQ multiplex PCR; TCRdb stores just in-frame clones and leaves some out. The sample includes over 25,000 clones, 55% to 75% of them seen just once. The sequenced sample was peripheral blood mononuclear cells (PBMCs), obtained before the second cycle of nivolumab. These receptors were collected from a human donor with classical Hodgkin lymphoma. Each CDR3 is given without its conserved first and last residue.

>TRBJ1-1|TRBV7-9
ASSLAGTGDAF
>TRBJ2-7|TRBV6-6
ASSQPGISYEQY
>TRBJ2-3|TRBV2
ASRTGLAGGLIDTQY
>TRBJ1-2|TRBV28
ASKSAPEANYGYT
>TRBJ2-1|TRBV29-1
SVETRRGSEQF
>TRBJ2-3|TRBV6-5
ASSYSSGGTDTQY
>TRBJ2-3|TRBV7-9
ASSLQAGSGEQY
>TRBJ1-1|TRBV7-2
ASSQQPNTEAF
>TRBJ1-4|TRBV6-5
ASSYQQGVEKLF
>TRBJ2-3|TRBV13
ASSLVADTQY
>TRBJ1-3|TRBV28
ASSFGAGWGGNTIY
>TRBJ1-1|TRBV29-1
SALPRQWTSTEAF
>TRBJ1-1|TRBV6-1
ASLESVGNTEAF
>TRBJ2-5|TRBV11-1
ASRDRTGQETQY
>TRBJ1-6|TRBV14
ASSGPGQGLGSPLH
>TRBJ2-3|TRBV4-2
ASSQDLAGGTDTQY
>TRBJ1-1|TRBV5-6
ASSTRALMNTEAF
>TRBJ1-2|TRBV27
ASSFVGRSGYT
>TRBJ2-5|TRBV5-6
ASSLSLETQY
>TRBJ2-3|TRBV28
ASSLVWDRVNARATDTQY
>TRBJ1-1|TRBV28
ASTPWSGGMNTEAF
>TRBJ1-6|TRBV7-9
ASSLDVPRGSPLH
>TRBJ1-2|TRBV5-6
ASSSQRAEYYGYT
>TRBJ2-3|TRBV19
ASSITGRSTDTQY
>TRBJ2-5|TRBV2
ASSEALGQSNLKETQY
>TRBJ2-1|TRBV5-5
ASSFGTRTYNEQF
>TRBJ1-2|TRBV4-2
ASSQDTKSPLGYT
>TRBJ2-3|TRBV7-2
ASRAQKGGGFTDTQY
>TRBJ1-5|TRBV7-2
ASSFREGLFNQPQH
>TRBJ2-3|TRBV7-6
ASSLGSPSTDTQY
>TRBJ1-5|TRBV28
ASSRRGRGNQPQH
>TRBJ1-6|TRBV14
ASSHDTGQVGNSPLH
>TRBJ1-3|TRBV5-4
ASSTGTGVGNTIY
>TRBJ1-1|TRBV13
ASKGPANLQPEAF
>TRBJ2-5|TRBV18
ASSPETRQTQY
>TRBJ2-1|TRBV9
ASGRGDSYNEQF